These T cell receptor beta chains were read from a single sample in a study of control samples from healthy donors and cancer patients. Method: immunoSEQ multiplex PCR; TCRdb's copy keeps in-frame clones and lacks some. The sample comprises hundreds of thousands of clones, over 75% of which are singletons, and 10% to 15% rests with the top ten. The specimen sequenced was PBMCs. The receptor set was obtained from a woman aged 55-69 years with lung cancer. The CDR3 runs from the conserved cysteine through the conserved F or W. A D gene is named only where the DNA matches it firmly. Clone size is given for some rows only: seen once, a few or many times, or a class if the clone is expanded.

CDR3aa: CASSFRAGTSTF
CDR3nt: TGTGCCAGCAGTTTCCGCGCCGGGACCAGCACCTTC
abundance: -
j_gene: TRBJ1-2
d_gene: -
v_gene: TRBV28

CDR3aa: CASSLRGGGRMGTEAFF
CDR3nt: TGTGCCAGCAGTTTAAGGGGTGGAGGGAGGATGGGGACTGAAGCTTTCTTT
abundance: -
j_gene: TRBJ1-1
d_gene: -
v_gene: TRBV27

CDR3aa: CASTIPGQGVEDTEAFF
CDR3nt: TGTGCCAGCACCATACCCGGACAGGGGGTAGAGGACACTGAAGCTTTCTTT
abundance: -
j_gene: TRBJ1-1
d_gene: TRBD1
v_gene: TRBV28

CDR3aa: CASSEPFSNQPQHF
CDR3nt: TGTGCCAGCAGTGAACCGTTTAGCAATCAGCCCCAGCATTTT
abundance: -
j_gene: TRBJ1-5
d_gene: -
v_gene: TRBV6-1

CDR3aa: CAWKSGPGPYEQYF
CDR3nt: TGTGCCTGGAAATCGGGCCCCGGACCCTACGAGCAGTACTTC
abundance: few
j_gene: TRBJ2-7
d_gene: -
v_gene: TRBV30

CDR3aa: CASSIGTEGSPLHF
CDR3nt: TGTGCCAGTAGTATAGGGACGGAAGGTTCACCCCTCCACTTT
abundance: -
j_gene: TRBJ1-6
d_gene: -
v_gene: TRBV19

CDR3aa: CASSRGRETQYF
CDR3nt: TGTGCCAGCAGCAGGGGGCGGGAGACCCAGTACTTC
abundance: -
j_gene: TRBJ2-5
d_gene: TRBD1
v_gene: TRBV7-9

CDR3aa: CASSLGPRRTGRHTEAFF
CDR3nt: TGTGCCAGCAGCTTAGGACCTAGAAGGACAGGGAGGCACACTGAAGCTTTCTTT
abundance: -
j_gene: TRBJ1-1
d_gene: TRBD1
v_gene: TRBV7-8

CDR3aa: CASSPESLREKLFF
CDR3nt: TGTGCCAGCTCACCCGAGTCGTTGCGGGAAAAACTGTTTTTT
abundance: -
j_gene: TRBJ1-4
d_gene: -
v_gene: TRBV18

CDR3aa: CVSSHPTGRTTGELFF
CDR3nt: TGTGTCAGCTCACATCCGACAGGGAGGACCACCGGGGAGCTGTTTTTT
abundance: -
j_gene: TRBJ2-2
d_gene: -
v_gene: TRBV18

CDR3aa: CASSYSIGGRGYTF
CDR3nt: TGTGCCAGCAGTTACTCGATAGGAGGGAGGGGCTACACCTTC
abundance: -
j_gene: TRBJ1-2
d_gene: -
v_gene: TRBV6-5

CDR3aa: CASSPSGNQETQYF
CDR3nt: TGTGCCAGCAGCCCCTCGGGGAACCAAGAGACCCAGTACTTC
abundance: -
j_gene: TRBJ2-5
d_gene: -
v_gene: TRBV11-3

CDR3aa: CASSLQGGTEAFF
CDR3nt: TGCGCCAGCAGCTTGCAGGGAGGAACTGAAGCTTTCTTT
abundance: -
j_gene: TRBJ1-1
d_gene: -
v_gene: TRBV5-1

CDR3aa: CASSETYNSPLHF
CDR3nt: TGCGCCAGCAGTGAAACCTATAATTCACCCCTCCACTTT
abundance: -
j_gene: TRBJ1-6
d_gene: -
v_gene: TRBV10-1

CDR3aa: CASSLLLLRAEAFF
CDR3nt: TGTGCCAGCAGCTTGCTTCTACTCAGGGCTGAAGCTTTCTTT
abundance: -
j_gene: TRBJ1-1
d_gene: -
v_gene: TRBV5-6

CDR3aa: CASRPGQYNEQFF
CDR3nt: TGTGCCAGCAGACCGGGACAGTACAATGAGCAGTTCTTC
abundance: -
j_gene: TRBJ2-1
d_gene: TRBD1
v_gene: TRBV2

CDR3aa: CASSRGARDEQYF
CDR3nt: TGTGCCAGCAGCAGGGGAGCTCGGGACGAGCAGTACTTC
abundance: -
j_gene: TRBJ2-7
d_gene: -
v_gene: TRBV11-2

CDR3aa: CASSSTGQAYEQYF
CDR3nt: TGCGCCAGCAGCTCGACAGGGCAAGCCTACGAGCAGTACTTC
abundance: -
j_gene: TRBJ2-7
d_gene: TRBD1
v_gene: TRBV5-1

CDR3aa: CASSRDQLTSPLHF
CDR3nt: TGTGCCAGCAGCCGAGACCAGCTTACTTCACCCCTCCACTTT
abundance: -
j_gene: TRBJ1-6
d_gene: -
v_gene: TRBV7-8

CDR3aa: CASSYGAVYEETQYF
CDR3nt: TGTGCCAGCAGTTACGGAGCGGTTTATGAGGAGACCCAGTACTTC
abundance: -
j_gene: TRBJ2-5
d_gene: -
v_gene: TRBV6-6

CDR3aa: CASSLGTYIQYF
CDR3nt: TGTGCCAGCAGCTTAGGGACTTATATTCAGTACTTC
abundance: -
j_gene: TRBJ2-4
d_gene: -
v_gene: TRBV7-2

CDR3aa: CASSSTRLRTEQYF
CDR3nt: TGTGCCAGCAGCTCTACACGACTTAGAACCGAGCAGTACTTC
abundance: -
j_gene: TRBJ2-7
d_gene: -
v_gene: TRBV5-6

CDR3aa: CSAPPFETQYF
CDR3nt: TGCAGTGCCCCCCCGTTCGAGACCCAGTACTTC
abundance: few
j_gene: TRBJ2-5
d_gene: -
v_gene: TRBV20-1

CDR3aa: CASSGEGGTYNEQFF
CDR3nt: TGTGCCAGCAGTGGGGAAGGGGGTACCTACAATGAGCAGTTCTTC
abundance: -
j_gene: TRBJ2-1
d_gene: -
v_gene: TRBV2

CDR3aa: CASSKRESYEQYF
CDR3nt: TGTGCCAGCAGCAAACGGGAATCCTACGAGCAGTACTTC
abundance: -
j_gene: TRBJ2-7
d_gene: -
v_gene: TRBV21-1

CDR3aa: CASSDSRGASYEQYF
CDR3nt: TGCGCCAGCAGTGATTCGAGGGGGGCTTCCTACGAGCAGTACTTC
abundance: -
j_gene: TRBJ2-7
d_gene: -
v_gene: TRBV10-1

CDR3aa: CAWSVRGADTQYF
CDR3nt: TGTGCCTGGAGTGTACGAGGAGCTGATACGCAGTATTTT
abundance: -
j_gene: TRBJ2-3
d_gene: -
v_gene: TRBV30

CDR3aa: CASSPVGGANVLTF
CDR3nt: TGTGCCAGCTCACCGGTAGGAGGGGCCAACGTCCTGACTTTC
abundance: few
j_gene: TRBJ2-6
d_gene: -
v_gene: TRBV18

CDR3aa: CASSYGAREKLFF
CDR3nt: TGTGCCAGCAGTTACGGGGCTAGAGAAAAACTGTTTTTT
abundance: -
j_gene: TRBJ1-4
d_gene: -
v_gene: TRBV6-5

CDR3aa: CASSPGGTGANVLTF
CDR3nt: TGCGCCAGCAGCCCGGGGGGGACTGGGGCCAACGTCCTGACTTTC
abundance: -
j_gene: TRBJ2-6
d_gene: TRBD2
v_gene: TRBV5-1

CDR3aa: CASSRTDNQPQHF
CDR3nt: TGTGCCAGCAGTCGGACAGACAATCAGCCCCAGCATTTT
abundance: once
j_gene: TRBJ1-5
d_gene: -
v_gene: TRBV7-9

CDR3aa: CASSPGGTANTEAFF
CDR3nt: TGTGCCAGCAGCCCCGGCGGGACAGCGAACACTGAAGCTTTCTTT
abundance: -
j_gene: TRBJ1-1
d_gene: TRBD1
v_gene: TRBV5-6

CDR3aa: CASSIGTGGGYGYTF
CDR3nt: TGTGCCAGTAGTATAGGGACAGGCGGCGGCTATGGCTACACCTTC
abundance: -
j_gene: TRBJ1-2
d_gene: TRBD1
v_gene: TRBV19

CDR3aa: CASSPRTSGSSNEQFF
CDR3nt: TGCGCCAGCAGCCCCCGGACTAGCGGGAGCAGCAATGAGCAGTTCTTC
abundance: -
j_gene: TRBJ2-1
d_gene: TRBD2
v_gene: TRBV5-1

CDR3aa: CASSDGQGGYTGELFF
CDR3nt: TGTGCCAGCAGCGACGGACAGGGAGGATACACCGGGGAGCTGTTTTTT
abundance: few
j_gene: TRBJ2-2
d_gene: TRBD1
v_gene: TRBV5-5

CDR3aa: CASSPRQSGTDTQYF
CDR3nt: TGTGCCAGCTCACCTCGTCAGTCTGGCACAGATACGCAGTATTTT
abundance: -
j_gene: TRBJ2-3
d_gene: -
v_gene: TRBV18

CDR3aa: CASSPIYTDTQYF
CDR3nt: TGTGCCAGCTCACCCATCTACACAGATACGCAGTATTTT
abundance: -
j_gene: TRBJ2-3
d_gene: -
v_gene: TRBV18

CDR3aa: CASSPYRGPANTGELFF
CDR3nt: TGTGCCAGCAGTCCTTACAGGGGGCCCGCGAACACCGGGGAGCTGTTTTTT
abundance: few
j_gene: TRBJ2-2
d_gene: TRBD1
v_gene: TRBV27

CDR3aa: CASSIGAGGVYEQYF
CDR3nt: TGTGCCAGTAGTATCGGGGCAGGGGGCGTCTACGAGCAGTACTTC
abundance: many
j_gene: TRBJ2-7
d_gene: TRBD1
v_gene: TRBV19

CDR3aa: CASSQVTGAGMIYGYTF
CDR3nt: TGTGCCAGCAGCCAAGTTACGGGGGCCGGTATGATCTATGGCTACACCTTC
abundance: -
j_gene: TRBJ1-2
d_gene: -
v_gene: TRBV3-1/TRBV3-2

CDR3aa: CASSPAGPGYGYTF
CDR3nt: TGTGCCAGCAGCCCCGCAGGGCCGGGGTATGGCTACACCTTC
abundance: few
j_gene: TRBJ1-2
d_gene: -
v_gene: TRBV7-3

CDR3aa: CASSPALTGGATNEKLFF
CDR3nt: TGTGCCAGCTCTCCCGCCTTGACAGGGGGTGCAACTAATGAAAAACTGTTTTTT
abundance: -
j_gene: TRBJ1-4
d_gene: TRBD1
v_gene: TRBV18

CDR3aa: CASSFAVLNQPQHF
CDR3nt: TGTGCCAGCAGCTTTGCAGTCCTGAATCAGCCCCAGCATTTT
abundance: -
j_gene: TRBJ1-5
d_gene: -
v_gene: TRBV5-5

CDR3aa: CASSQGWRGGRDEQFF
CDR3nt: TGCGCCAGCAGCCAAGGTTGGCGGGGGGGCCGCGATGAGCAGTTCTTC
abundance: -
j_gene: TRBJ2-1
d_gene: TRBD2
v_gene: TRBV4-1